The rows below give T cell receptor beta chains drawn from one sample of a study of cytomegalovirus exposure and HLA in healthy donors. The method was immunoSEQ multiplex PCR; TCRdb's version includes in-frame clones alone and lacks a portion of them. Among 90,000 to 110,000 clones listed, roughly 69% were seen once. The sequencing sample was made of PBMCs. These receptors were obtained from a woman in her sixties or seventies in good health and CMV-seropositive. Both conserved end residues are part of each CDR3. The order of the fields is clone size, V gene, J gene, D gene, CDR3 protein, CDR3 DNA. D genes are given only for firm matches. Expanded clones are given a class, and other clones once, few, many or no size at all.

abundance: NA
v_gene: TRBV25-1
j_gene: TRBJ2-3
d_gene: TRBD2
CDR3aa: CASSEMAGVSTDTQYF
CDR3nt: TGTGCCAGCAGTGAAATGGCGGGGGTAAGCACAGATACGCAGTATTTT

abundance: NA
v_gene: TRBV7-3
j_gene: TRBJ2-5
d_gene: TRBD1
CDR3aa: CASSGTGVETQYF
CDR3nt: TGTGCCAGCAGCGGGACAGGGGTGGAGACCCAGTACTTC

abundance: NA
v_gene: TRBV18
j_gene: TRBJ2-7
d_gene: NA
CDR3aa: CASSPVQGDEQYF
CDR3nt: TGTGCCAGCTCACCGGTACAGGGCGACGAGCAGTACTTC

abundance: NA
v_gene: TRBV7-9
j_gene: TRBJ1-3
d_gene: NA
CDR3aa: CASSLGAGSSSGNTIYF
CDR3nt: TGTGCCAGCAGCTTGGGGGCAGGGAGTTCGTCTGGAAACACCATATATTTT

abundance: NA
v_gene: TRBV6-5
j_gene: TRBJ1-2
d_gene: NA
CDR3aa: CASSQQGFGYTF
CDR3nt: TGTGCCAGCAGCCAACAGGGATTTGGCTACACCTTC

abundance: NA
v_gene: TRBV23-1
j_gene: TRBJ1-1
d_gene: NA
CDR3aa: CASSGAFLNTEAFF
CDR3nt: TGCGCCAGCAGTGGGGCCTTCTTGAACACTGAAGCTTTCTTT

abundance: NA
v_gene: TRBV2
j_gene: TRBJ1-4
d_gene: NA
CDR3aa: CASSEAGHRASEKLFF
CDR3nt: TGTGCCAGCAGTGAAGCAGGGCACAGGGCGAGTGAAAAACTGTTTTTT

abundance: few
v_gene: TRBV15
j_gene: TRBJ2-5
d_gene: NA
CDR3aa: CATTTRVQGETQYF
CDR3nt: TGTGCCACCACCACGAGGGTCCAAGGTGAGACCCAGTACTTC

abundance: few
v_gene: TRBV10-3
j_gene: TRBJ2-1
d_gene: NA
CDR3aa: CAISLGAGPSTEQFF
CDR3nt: TGTGCCATCTCCCTAGGGGCGGGGCCGTCAACTGAGCAGTTCTTC

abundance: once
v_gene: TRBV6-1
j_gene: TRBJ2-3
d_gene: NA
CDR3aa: CASTLRGGVPDTQYF
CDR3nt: TGTGCCAGCACTCTCAGGGGTGGCGTCCCAGATACGCAGTATTTT

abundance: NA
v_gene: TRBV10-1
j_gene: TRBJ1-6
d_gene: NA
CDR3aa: CASSLAGYNSPLHF
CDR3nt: TGCGCCAGCAGTTTGGCGGGATATAATTCACCCCTCCACTTT

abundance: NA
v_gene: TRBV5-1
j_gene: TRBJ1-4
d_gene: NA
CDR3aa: CASSVGGHLTTNEKLFF
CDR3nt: TGCGCCAGCAGCGTGGGGGGACACCTAACAACTAATGAAAAACTGTTTTTT

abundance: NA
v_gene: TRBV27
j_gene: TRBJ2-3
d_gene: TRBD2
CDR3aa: CASSGRLAGTDTQYF
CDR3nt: TGTGCCAGCAGTGGCAGACTAGCGGGCACAGATACGCAGTATTTT

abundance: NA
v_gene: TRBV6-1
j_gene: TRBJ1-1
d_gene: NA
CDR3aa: CASEGNTEAFF
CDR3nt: TGTGCCAGCGAGGGGAACACTGAAGCTTTCTTT

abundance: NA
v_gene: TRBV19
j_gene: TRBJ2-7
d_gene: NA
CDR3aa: CASSIVSSYEQYF
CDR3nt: TGTGCCAGTAGTATAGTTTCCAGCTACGAGCAGTACTTC

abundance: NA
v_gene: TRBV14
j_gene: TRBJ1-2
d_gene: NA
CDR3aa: CASSQDTYYGYTF
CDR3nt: TGTGCCAGCAGCCAGGACACATACTATGGCTACACCTTC

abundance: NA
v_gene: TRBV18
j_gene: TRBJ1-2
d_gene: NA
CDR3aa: CASSETPPLGYGYTF
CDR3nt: TGTGCCAGCTCAGAGACACCCCCCCTCGGCTATGGCTACACCTTC

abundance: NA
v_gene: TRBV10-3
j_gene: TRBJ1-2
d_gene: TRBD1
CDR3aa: CAIVLDRDFYGYTF
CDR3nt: TGTGCCATCGTCCTGGACAGGGACTTCTATGGCTACACCTTC

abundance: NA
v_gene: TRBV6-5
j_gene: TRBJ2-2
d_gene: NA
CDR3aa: CATRRGLTGELFF
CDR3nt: TGTGCCACGCGTAGGGGACTTACCGGGGAGCTGTTTTTT

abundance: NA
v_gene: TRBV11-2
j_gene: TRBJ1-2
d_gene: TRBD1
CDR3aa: CASSLGGGTGFYGYTF
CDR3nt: TGTGCCAGCAGCTTAGGTGGCGGGACAGGGTTCTATGGCTACACCTTC

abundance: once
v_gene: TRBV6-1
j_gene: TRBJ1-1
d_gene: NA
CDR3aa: CASSARVPEAFF
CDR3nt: TGTGCCAGCAGCGCCAGGGTTCCTGAAGCTTTCTTT

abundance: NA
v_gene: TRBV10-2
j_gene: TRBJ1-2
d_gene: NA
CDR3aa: CASRNTGEDGYTF
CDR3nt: TGCGCCAGCCGAAACACAGGAGAAGATGGCTACACCTTC

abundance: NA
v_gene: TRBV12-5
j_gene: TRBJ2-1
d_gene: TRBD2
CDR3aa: CASGFGLAALDEQFF
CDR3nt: TGTGCTAGTGGTTTTGGGCTAGCGGCCTTGGATGAGCAGTTCTTC

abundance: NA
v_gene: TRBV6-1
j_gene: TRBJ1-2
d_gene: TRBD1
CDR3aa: CASSDRGQVYGYTF
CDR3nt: TGTGCCAGCAGTGACAGGGGGCAGGTCTATGGCTACACCTTC

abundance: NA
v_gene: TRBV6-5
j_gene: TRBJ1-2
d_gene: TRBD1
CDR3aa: CASKIDRDVYGYTF
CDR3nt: TGTGCCAGCAAAATCGACAGGGATGTCTATGGCTACACCTTC

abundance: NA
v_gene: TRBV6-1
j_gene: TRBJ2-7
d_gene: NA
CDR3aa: CATSLPGGQYF
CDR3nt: TGTGCCACCTCACTCCCCGGGGGACAGTACTTC

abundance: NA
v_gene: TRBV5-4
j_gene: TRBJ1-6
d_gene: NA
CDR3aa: CASTPGFGGMNSPLHF
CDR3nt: TGTGCCAGCACTCCGGGGTTCGGGGGGATGAATTCACCCCTCCACTTT

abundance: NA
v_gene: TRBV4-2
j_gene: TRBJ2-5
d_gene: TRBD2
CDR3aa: CASSSRLAGGSETQYF
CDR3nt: TGTGCCAGCAGCTCACGACTAGCGGGGGGTTCGGAGACCCAGTACTTC

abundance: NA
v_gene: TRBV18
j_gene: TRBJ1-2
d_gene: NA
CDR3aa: CASSVDSSYGYTF
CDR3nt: TGTGCCAGCTCAGTCGACAGTTCCTATGGCTACACCTTC

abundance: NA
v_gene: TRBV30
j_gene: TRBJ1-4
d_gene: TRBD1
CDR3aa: CAWSTRWQGETSYRNEKLFF
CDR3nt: TGTGCCTGGAGTACCCGCTGGCAGGGGGAAACCTCCTACCGAAATGAAAAACTGTTTTTT

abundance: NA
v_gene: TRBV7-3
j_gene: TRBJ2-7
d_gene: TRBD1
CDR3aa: CASSPDRLEQYF
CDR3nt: TGTGCCAGCAGCCCGGACAGGCTCGAGCAGTACTTC

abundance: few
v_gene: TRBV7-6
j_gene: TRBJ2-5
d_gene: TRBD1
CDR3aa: CASSLVAGGWQETQYF
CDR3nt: TGTGCCAGCAGCTTAGTAGCAGGGGGTTGGCAAGAGACCCAGTACTTC

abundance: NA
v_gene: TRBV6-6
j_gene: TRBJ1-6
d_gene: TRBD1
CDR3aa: CASSFGQGGNSPLHF
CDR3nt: TGTGCCAGCAGTTTCGGACAGGGTGGTAATTCACCCCTCCACTTT

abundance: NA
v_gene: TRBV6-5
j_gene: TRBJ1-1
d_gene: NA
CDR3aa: CASKTQGNTEAFF
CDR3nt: TGTGCCAGCAAAACACAGGGGAACACTGAAGCTTTCTTT

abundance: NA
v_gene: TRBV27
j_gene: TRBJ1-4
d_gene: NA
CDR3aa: CASSLQGINEKLFF
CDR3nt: TGTGCCAGCAGTTTGCAGGGAATTAATGAAAAACTGTTTTTT

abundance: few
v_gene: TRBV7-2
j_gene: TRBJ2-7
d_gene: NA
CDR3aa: CASSLLVLSYEQYF
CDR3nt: TGTGCCAGCAGCTTATTGGTGCTATCCTACGAGCAGTACTTC

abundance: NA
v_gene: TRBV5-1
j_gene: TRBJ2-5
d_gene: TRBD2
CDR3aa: CASSLLGLAGGLPETQYF
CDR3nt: TGCGCCAGCAGCTTGCTGGGACTAGCGGGGGGGTTGCCAGAGACCCAGTACTTC

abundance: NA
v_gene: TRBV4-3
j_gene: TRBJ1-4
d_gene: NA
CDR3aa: CASSQGAMTGTNEKLFF
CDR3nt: TGCGCCAGCAGCCAAGGGGCAATGACAGGAACTAATGAAAAACTGTTTTTT

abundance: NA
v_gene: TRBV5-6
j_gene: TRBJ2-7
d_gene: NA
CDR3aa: CASSLGKEQYF
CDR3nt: TGTGCCAGCAGCCTCGGGAAGGAGCAGTACTTC

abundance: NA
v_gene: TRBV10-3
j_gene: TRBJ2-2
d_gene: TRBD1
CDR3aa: CAISDGDRVTGELFF
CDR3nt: TGTGCCATCAGTGACGGAGACAGGGTCACCGGGGAGCTGTTTTTT

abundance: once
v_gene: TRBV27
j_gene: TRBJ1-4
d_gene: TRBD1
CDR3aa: CASSSQGAGEKLFF
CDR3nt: TGTGCCAGCAGTTCACAGGGGGCTGGTGAAAAACTGTTTTTT

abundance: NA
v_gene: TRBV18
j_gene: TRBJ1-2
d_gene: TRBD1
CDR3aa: CASSPLQGVIDYGYTF
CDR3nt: TGTGCCAGCTCACCACTCCAGGGGGTAATTGACTATGGCTACACCTTC

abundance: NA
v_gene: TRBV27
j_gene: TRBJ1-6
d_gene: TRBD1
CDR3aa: CASRTAGGVGNSPLHF
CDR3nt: TGTGCCAGCAGGACGGCAGGGGGTGTGGGGAATTCACCCCTCCACTTT

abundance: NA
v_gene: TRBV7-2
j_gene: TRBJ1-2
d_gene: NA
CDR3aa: CASSLARGGDYGYTF
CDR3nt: TGTGCCAGCAGCTTAGCTCGGGGCGGGGACTATGGCTACACCTTC

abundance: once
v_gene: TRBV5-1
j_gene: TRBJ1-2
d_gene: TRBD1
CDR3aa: CASPGQGFNYGYTF
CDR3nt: TGCGCCAGCCCGGGACAGGGATTTAACTATGGCTACACCTTC

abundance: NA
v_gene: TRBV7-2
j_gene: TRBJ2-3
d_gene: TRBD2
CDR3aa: CASSLVPGGVTDTQYF
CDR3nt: TGTGCCAGCAGCTTAGTTCCCGGGGGGGTTACAGATACGCAGTATTTT

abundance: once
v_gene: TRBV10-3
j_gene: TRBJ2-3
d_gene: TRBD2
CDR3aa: CAIKSLAGETDTQYF
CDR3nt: TGTGCCATCAAAAGCCTAGCGGGGGAGACAGATACGCAGTATTTT